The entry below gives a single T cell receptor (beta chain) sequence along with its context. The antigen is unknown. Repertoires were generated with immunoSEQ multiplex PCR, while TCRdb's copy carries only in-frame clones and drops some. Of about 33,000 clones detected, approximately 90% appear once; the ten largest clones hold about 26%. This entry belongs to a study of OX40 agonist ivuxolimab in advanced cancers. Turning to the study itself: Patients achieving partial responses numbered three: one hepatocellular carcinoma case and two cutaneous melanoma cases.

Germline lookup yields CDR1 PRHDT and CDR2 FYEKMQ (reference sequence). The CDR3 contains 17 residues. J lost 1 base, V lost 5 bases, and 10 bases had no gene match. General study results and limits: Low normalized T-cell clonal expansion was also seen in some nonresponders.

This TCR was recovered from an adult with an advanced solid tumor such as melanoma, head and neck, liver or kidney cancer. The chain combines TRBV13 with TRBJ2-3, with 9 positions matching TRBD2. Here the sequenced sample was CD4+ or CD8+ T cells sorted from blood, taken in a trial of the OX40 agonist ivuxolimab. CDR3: CASSGLFIAGGTDTQYF. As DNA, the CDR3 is TGTGCCAGCAGCGGACTCTTTATAGCGGGAGGCACAGATACGCAGTATTTT.